These T cell receptor beta chains were read from a single sample in a study of spatial heterogeneity in lung cancer. TCRdb called the 5' RACE reads again in MiXCR, with one record for every CDR3 protein. The table includes 5,000 to 6,500 distinct CDR3 sequences, 7% to 8% detected once. This sample comprised lung tumor tissue, obtained at surgery. The receptors shown here come from a female donor with early-stage non-small cell lung cancer. The CDR3 runs from the conserved cysteine through the conserved F or W. A D gene is named only where the DNA matches it firmly. The listing skips clone size in some rows; elsewhere it reads once, few, many or a size class.

V	D	size	J	DNA	CDR3
TRBV6-6	.	medium-sized	TRBJ2-7	TGTGCCAGCAGTCCGCAGAGAGCAGAGCAGTACTTC	CASSPQRAEQYF
TRBV27	TRBD1	many	TRBJ1-6	TGTGCCAGCAGTCGAGTACGGGACAGCTATAATTCACCCCTCCACTTT	CASSRVRDSYNSPLHF
TRBV6-2/TRBV6-3	TRBD1	medium-sized	TRBJ1-1	TGTGCCAGCAGTTTTCGACAGGGGTCCCCGAACACTGAAGCTTTCTTT	CASSFRQGSPNTEAFF
TRBV29-1	.	many	TRBJ2-7	TGCAGCGTTGTGGGGGCTGAGTCGGGTCTCCCTTACGAGCAGTACTTC	CSVVGAESGLPYEQYF
TRBV7-7	.	many	TRBJ2-5	TGTGCCAGCAGCTTGGATCGGGGAGACGGGACCCAGTACTTC	CASSLDRGDGTQYF
TRBV5-1	TRBD2	few	TRBJ2-3	TGCGCCAGCAGCTTGGACGGGGACTACACAGATACGCAGTATTTT	CASSLDGDYTDTQYF
TRBV7-9	.	many	TRBJ1-1	TGTGCCAGCAGCTTAGGACGGTTGAACACTGAAGCTTTCTTT	CASSLGRLNTEAFF
TRBV28	.	large	TRBJ1-1	TGTGCCAGCAGTTTACGGGGCACTGAAGCTTTCTTT	CASSLRGTEAFF
TRBV12-3/TRBV12-4	.	medium-sized	TRBJ1-6	TGTGCCAGCAGTTTGAGTTCTCGGTCCAATTCACCCCTCCACTTT	CASSLSSRSNSPLHF
TRBV7-9	.	many	TRBJ1-2	TGTGCCAGCGCTACAGGGTATGGCTACACCTTC	CASATGYGYTF
TRBV5-1	.	many	TRBJ2-7	TGCGCCAGCAGCTTGGACCCTGGACTCCCCGAGCAGTACTTC	CASSLDPGLPEQYF
TRBV3-1	.	large	TRBJ2-2	TGTGCCAGCAGCCAACCACGGACCGGCCTGTTTTTT	CASSQPRTGLFF
TRBV7-9	.	many	TRBJ1-2	TGTGCCAGCAGCCTCGAGACCCAAAACTATGGCTACACCTTC	CASSLETQNYGYTF
TRBV10-3	.	many	TRBJ1-5	TGTGCCATCAGTGAGAAAGGGGTCAATCAGCCCCAGCATTTT	CAISEKGVNQPQHF
TRBV5-1	TRBD2	many	TRBJ2-7	TGCGCCAGCAGCCCGGGACTAGCTGGTCACGAGCAGTACTTC	CASSPGLAGHEQYF
TRBV6-4	.	few	TRBJ1-2	TGTGCCAGCAGCTCACAGGGACGGTATGGCTACACCTTC	CASSSQGRYGYTF
TRBV25-1	.	.	TRBJ1-1	TGTGCCAGCAGTGGACAGCCCCCGAACACTGAAGCTTTCTTT	CASSGQPPNTEAFF
TRBV2	.	few	TRBJ1-2	TGTGCCAGCAGTGAGGGCTTAGCTGGATATGGCTACACCTTC	CASSEGLAGYGYTF